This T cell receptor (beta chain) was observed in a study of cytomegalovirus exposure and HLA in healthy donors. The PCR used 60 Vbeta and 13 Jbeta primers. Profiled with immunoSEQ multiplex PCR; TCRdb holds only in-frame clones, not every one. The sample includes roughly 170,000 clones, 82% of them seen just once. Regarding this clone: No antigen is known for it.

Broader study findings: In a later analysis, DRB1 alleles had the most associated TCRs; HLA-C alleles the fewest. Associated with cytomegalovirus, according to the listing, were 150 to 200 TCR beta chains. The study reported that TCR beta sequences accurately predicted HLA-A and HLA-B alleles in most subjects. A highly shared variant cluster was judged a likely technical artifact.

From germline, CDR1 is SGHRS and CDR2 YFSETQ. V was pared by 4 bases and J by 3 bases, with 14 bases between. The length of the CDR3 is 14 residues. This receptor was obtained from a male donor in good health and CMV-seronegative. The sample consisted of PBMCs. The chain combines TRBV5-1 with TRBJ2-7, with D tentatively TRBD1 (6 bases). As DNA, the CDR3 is TGCGCCAGCAGCCCAGACAGGTTATTCTACGAGCAGTACTTC. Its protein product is CASSPDRLFYEQYF.